The count of the clone carrying this T cell receptor beta chain is one. The data originate from a study of blood T cell repertoires in COVID-19. Assay: immunoSEQ multiplex PCR; the TCRdb copy retains only in-frame clones and omits some. The table lists a few hundred thousand clones, roughly 85% of them singletons. Germline loops: CDR1 LNHDA, CDR2 SQIVND (reference sequence). Trimming removed 1 base at V and 0 bases at J, with 7 bases between. The CDR3 totals 15 residues. This receptor was obtained from a woman under 30 who had recovered from COVID-19. The specimen was peripheral blood. The chain employs TRBV19 and TRBJ2-1, with D unresolved. As DNA, the CDR3 is TGTGCCAGTAGTATAGTCTTCCTCTCCTACAATGAGCAGTTCTTC. This gives the protein CASSIVFLSYNEQFF.